This T cell receptor (beta chain) came from a study of T cell responses to AZD1222 COVID-19 vaccine. Overall study context: Pooling was applied to second doses at about 4 or about 12 weeks.

This CDR3 contains 15 residues. In germline, CDR1 is MNHEY, CDR2 SVGAGI. V shed 5 bases, J shed 5 bases, and the junction held 7 bases outside the gene matches. The table came from immunoSEQ multiplex PCR; TCRdb's copy has only in-frame clones and leaves some out. The sample records roughly 170,000 clones, around nine tenths being singletons. The sequence derives from an adult in good health. The material sequenced was peripheral blood, taken on day 0 of AZD1222 vaccination. The chain is built from TRBV6-5 and TRBJ1-4; 8 positions agree with TRBD1. CDR3: CASSLRTGRNEKLFF. CDR3 nucleotide sequence: TGTGCCAGCAGTCTGAGGACAGGGAGGAATGAAAAACTGTTTTTT.